The present T cell receptor (beta chain) was sequenced within a study of CD4+ T cells in melanoma. Trimming left V 2 bases short and J 2 bases short, with 7 bases between. Germline V gene sequence: CDR1 KGHSH, CDR2 LQKENI. The CDR3 extends over 14 amino acids. Profiling relied on immunoSEQ multiplex PCR, and the TCRdb table lists in-frame clones only, not all of them. Among 110,000 to 150,000 clones listed, 80% to 95% were seen once. This receptor was obtained from a human donor with melanoma. This chain links TRBV18 with TRBJ2-1; D is uncertain. CDR3 sequence (DNA): TGTGCCAGCTCACCATCGCACACCTACAATGAGCAGTTCTTC. It codes for CASSPSHTYNEQFF.